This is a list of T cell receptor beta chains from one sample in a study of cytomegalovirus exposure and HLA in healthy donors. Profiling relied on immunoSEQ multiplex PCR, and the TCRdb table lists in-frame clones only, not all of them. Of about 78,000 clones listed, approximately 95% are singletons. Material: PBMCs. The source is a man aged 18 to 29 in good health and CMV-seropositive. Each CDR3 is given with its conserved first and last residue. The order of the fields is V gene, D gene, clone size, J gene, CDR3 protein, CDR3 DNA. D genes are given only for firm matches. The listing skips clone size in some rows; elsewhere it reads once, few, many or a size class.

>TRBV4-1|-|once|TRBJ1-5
CASSPSADGNQPQHF
TGCGCCAGCAGCCCGAGCGCGGATGGCAATCAGCCCCAGCATTTT
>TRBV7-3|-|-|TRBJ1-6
CASSLGGTWENSPLHF
TGTGCCAGCAGCTTAGGAGGCACGTGGGAGAATTCACCCCTCCACTTT
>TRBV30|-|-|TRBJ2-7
CAWDPGSYEQYF
TGTGCCTGGGACCCCGGGAGCTACGAGCAGTACTTC
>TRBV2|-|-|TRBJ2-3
CASSQGLGTDTQYF
TGTGCCAGCAGCCAGGGTCTAGGCACAGATACGCAGTATTTT
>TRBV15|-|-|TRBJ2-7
CATSRTLSYEQYF
TGTGCCACCAGCAGGACTCTCTCCTACGAGCAGTACTTC
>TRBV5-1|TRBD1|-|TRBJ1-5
CASSLGGTAHQPQHF
TGCGCCAGCAGCTTGGGAGGGACAGCGCATCAGCCCCAGCATTTT
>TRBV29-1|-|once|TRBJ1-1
CSVSNTEAFF
TGCAGCGTATCTAACACTGAAGCTTTCTTT
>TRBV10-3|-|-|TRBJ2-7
CAIGPVSTGVYEQYF
TGTGCCATCGGGCCAGTCTCAACAGGCGTGTACGAGCAGTACTTC
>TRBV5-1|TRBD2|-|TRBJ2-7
CASSSPGGDEQYF
TGCGCCAGCAGCTCCCCGGGAGGCGACGAGCAGTACTTC
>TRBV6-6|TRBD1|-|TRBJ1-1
CASSRQGRNTEAFF
TGTGCCAGCAGCAGACAGGGGCGCAACACTGAAGCTTTCTTT
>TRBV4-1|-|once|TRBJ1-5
CASSWDTRNQPQHF
TGCGCCAGCAGCTGGGACACCCGCAATCAGCCCCAGCATTTT